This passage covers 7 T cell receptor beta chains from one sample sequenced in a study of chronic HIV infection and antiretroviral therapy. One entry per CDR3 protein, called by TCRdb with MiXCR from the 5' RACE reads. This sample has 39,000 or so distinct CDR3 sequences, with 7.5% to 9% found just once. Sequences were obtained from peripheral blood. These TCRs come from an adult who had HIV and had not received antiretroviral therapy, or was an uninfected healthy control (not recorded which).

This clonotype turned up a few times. The CDR3 here is CASWETRDTQETQYF. The DNA of the CDR3 is TGTGCCAGCTGGGAAACCCGGGACACCCAAGAGACCCAGTACTTC. V gene TRBV2 combines with J gene TRBJ2-5; perhaps TRBD1 as D (6 bases). Deletions cut 8 bases from V and 1 base from J, with 17 bases between. Germline V gene data show CDR1 as SNHLY and CDR2 as FYNNEI. This CDR3 comprises 15 residues. Based on the CDR3 plus reference TRBV2 and TRBJ2-5, the full variable domain is EPEVTQTPSHQVTQMGQEVILRCVPISNHLYFYWYRQILGQKVEFLVSFYNNEISEKSEIFDDQFSVERPDGSNFTLKIRSTKLEDSAMYFCASWETRDTQETQYFGPGTRLLVL.

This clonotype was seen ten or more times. The CDR3 nucleotides are TGTGCCAGCACGACCTTGAGGGGTGAAGCTTTCTTT. It yields the protein CASTTLRGEAFF. The chain links TRBV2 to TRBJ1-1, with a weak D call TRBD1 (5 bases). Trimming took 7 bases from V and 7 from J, leaving 13 bases between them. This CDR3 is built from 12 residues. Germline assignment: CDR1 SNHLY and CDR2 FYNNEI.

The CDR3 DNA reads as TGTGCCAGCAGACGGAGGACAGGGGATAACGGGGAGCTGTTTTTT. It codes for CASRRRTGDNGELFF. The genes are TRBV28 and TRBJ2-2, with 9 bases that match TRBD1. CDR1 is MDHEN, CDR2 SYDVKM, per germline. The CDR3 consists of 15 residues. The V segment lost 6 bases and the J segment 7 bases; nucleotides outside the gene matches: 9. The entire variable domain, with the rest obtained from reference TRBV28 and TRBJ2-2, is as follows: DVKVTQSSRYLVKRTGEKVFLECVQDMDHENMFWYRQDPGLGLRLIYFSYDVKMKEKGDIPEGYSVSREKKERFSLILESASTNQTSMYLCASRRRTGDNGELFFGEGSRLTVL.

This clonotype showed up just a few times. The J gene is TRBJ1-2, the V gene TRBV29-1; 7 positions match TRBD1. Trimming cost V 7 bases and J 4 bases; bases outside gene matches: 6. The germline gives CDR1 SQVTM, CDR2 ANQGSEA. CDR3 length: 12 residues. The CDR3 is CSARTGLYGYTF. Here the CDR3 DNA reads TGCAGCGCAAGGACAGGACTCTATGGCTACACCTTC.

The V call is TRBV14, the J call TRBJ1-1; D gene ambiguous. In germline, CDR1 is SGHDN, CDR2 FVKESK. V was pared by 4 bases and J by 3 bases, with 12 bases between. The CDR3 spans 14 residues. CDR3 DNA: TGTGCCAGCAGCCGGGAGGGCCTGGACACTGAAGCTTTCTTT. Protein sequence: CASSREGLDTEAFF.

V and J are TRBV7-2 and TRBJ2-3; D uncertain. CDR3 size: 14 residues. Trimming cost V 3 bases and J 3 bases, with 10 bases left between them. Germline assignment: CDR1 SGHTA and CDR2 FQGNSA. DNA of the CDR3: TGTGCCAGCAGCTTGATGGTAGGGACAGATACGCAGTATTTT. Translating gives CASSLMVGTDTQYF.

The CDR3, as DNA: TGTGCCAGCAGCTGGGACAACAATTCACCCCTCCACTTT. As protein: CASSWDNNSPLHF. V usage is TRBV27 and J usage is TRBJ1-6, with a weak D call TRBD1 (6 bases). V lost 6 bases to trimming and J lost 7 bases, with 10 bases between them. CDR1 and CDR2 from the germline V gene are MNHEY and SMNVEV (reference sequence). CDR3 length equals 13 residues.